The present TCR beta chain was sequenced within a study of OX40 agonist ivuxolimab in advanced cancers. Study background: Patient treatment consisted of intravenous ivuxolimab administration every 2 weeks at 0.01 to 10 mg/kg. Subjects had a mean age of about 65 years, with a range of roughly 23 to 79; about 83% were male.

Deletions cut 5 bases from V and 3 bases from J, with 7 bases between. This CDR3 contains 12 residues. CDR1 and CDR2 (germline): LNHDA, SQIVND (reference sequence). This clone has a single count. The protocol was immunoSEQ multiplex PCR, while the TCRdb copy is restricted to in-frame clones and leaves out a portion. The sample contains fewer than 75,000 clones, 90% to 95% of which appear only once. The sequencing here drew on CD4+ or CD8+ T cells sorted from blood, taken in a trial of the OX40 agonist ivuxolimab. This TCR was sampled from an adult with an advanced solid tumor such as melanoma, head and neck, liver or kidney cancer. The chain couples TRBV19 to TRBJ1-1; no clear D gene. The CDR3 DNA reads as TGTGCCAGTAGTGGGAGGGACACTGAAGCTTTCTTT. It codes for CASSGRDTEAFF.